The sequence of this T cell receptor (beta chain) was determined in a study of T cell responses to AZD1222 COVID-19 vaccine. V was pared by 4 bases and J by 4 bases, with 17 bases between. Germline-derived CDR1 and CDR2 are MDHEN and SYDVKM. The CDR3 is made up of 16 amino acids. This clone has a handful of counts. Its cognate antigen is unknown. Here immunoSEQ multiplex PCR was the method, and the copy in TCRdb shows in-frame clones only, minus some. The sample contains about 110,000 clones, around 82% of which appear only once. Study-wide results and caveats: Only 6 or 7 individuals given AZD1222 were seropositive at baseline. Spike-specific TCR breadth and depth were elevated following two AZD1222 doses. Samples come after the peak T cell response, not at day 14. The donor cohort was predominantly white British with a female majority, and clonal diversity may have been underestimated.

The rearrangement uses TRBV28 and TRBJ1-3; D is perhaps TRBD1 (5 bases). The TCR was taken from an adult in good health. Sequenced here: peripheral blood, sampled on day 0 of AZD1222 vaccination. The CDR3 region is CASSSPGGATGNTIYF. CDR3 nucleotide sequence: TGTGCCAGCAGTTCCCCCGGAGGGGCGACGGGAAACACCATATATTTT.